The source of this TCR beta chain is a study of blood T cell repertoires in COVID-19. In the study overall: Researchers got acute and convalescent COVID-19 samples from the United States, Italy and Spain.

Germline CDR1 is SNHLY and CDR2 is FYNNEI. Trimming left V 4 bases short and J 2 bases short, with 8 bases between. The CDR3 extends over 13 amino acids. Produced via immunoSEQ multiplex PCR; TCRdb's table is partial and in-frame only. The sample lists around 190,000 clones, roughly 75% occurring once. The J gene is TRBJ1-2, the V gene TRBV2, with D hard to call. The sequencing sample was made of peripheral blood. This sequence originates from a man aged 65 to 79 with active or convalescent COVID-19. The CDR3 region is CASSGNKNYGYTF. The CDR3 coding sequence is TGTGCCAGCAGTGGCAACAAGAACTATGGCTACACCTTC.